The clone carrying this T cell receptor beta chain was observed at least ten times. A single record per CDR3 protein comes from TCRdb applying MiXCR to the 5' RACE reads. The data show 80,000 to 85,000 distinct CDR3 sequences, with 2.6% seen just once and 0.9% to 1.4% held by the top ten. The CDR3 runs 15 residues. V shed 3 bases, J shed 2 bases, and the junction held 8 bases outside the gene matches. The germline V gene encodes CDR1 DFQATT and CDR2 SNEGSKA (reference sequence). The data stem from a study of neurological immune-mediated disorders. Sequenced material: PBMCs. The genes are TRBV20-1 and TRBJ2-7; 9 nucleotides match TRBD2. The clonotype originates from a woman in her thirties with multiple sclerosis. The CDR3 DNA reads as TGCAGTGCTAGGGTTTGGCGGGAGGGAGCCTACGAGCAGTACTTC. As protein: CSARVWREGAYEQYF.